This T cell receptor (beta chain) was identified in a study of HIV-infected patients and healthy controls. V lost 1 base, J lost 7 bases, and 7 bases lay in between. Looked up from germline, CDR1 is SEHNR and CDR2 is FQNEAQ (reference sequence). The CDR3 loop spans 12 amino acids. Whole blood was used without fractionation, so all unsorted peripheral T cells were included. This clonotype was observed at least ten times. Approximately 500 ng RNA was reverse transcribed with alpha and beta constant-region primers. Alpha and beta chain libraries were made separately by chain-specific third strand synthesis with multiplexing indices. TCRdb processed the 5' RACE reads anew with MiXCR; each CDR3 protein has one entry. This sample yields 6,000 to 8,500 distinct CDR3 sequences, of which 8% are seen a single time; less than 10% belongs to the top ten.

The input for sequencing was blood, taken before antiretroviral therapy. The chain couples TRBV7-9 to TRBJ1-1, with D tentatively TRBD1 (5 bases). The TCR was taken from an adult with HIV infection. Here the CDR3 DNA reads TGTGCCAGCAGCTTAGTAGGGGTTGAAGCTTTCTTT. This sequence encodes CASSLVGVEAFF. Drawing the rest from reference TRBV7-9 and TRBJ1-1, the complete variable domain is DTGVSQNPRHKITKRGQNVTFRCDPISEHNRLYWYRQTLGQGPEFLTYFQNEAQLEKSRLLSDRFSAERPKGSFSTLEIQRTEQGDSAMYLCASSLVGVEAFFGQGTRLTVV.